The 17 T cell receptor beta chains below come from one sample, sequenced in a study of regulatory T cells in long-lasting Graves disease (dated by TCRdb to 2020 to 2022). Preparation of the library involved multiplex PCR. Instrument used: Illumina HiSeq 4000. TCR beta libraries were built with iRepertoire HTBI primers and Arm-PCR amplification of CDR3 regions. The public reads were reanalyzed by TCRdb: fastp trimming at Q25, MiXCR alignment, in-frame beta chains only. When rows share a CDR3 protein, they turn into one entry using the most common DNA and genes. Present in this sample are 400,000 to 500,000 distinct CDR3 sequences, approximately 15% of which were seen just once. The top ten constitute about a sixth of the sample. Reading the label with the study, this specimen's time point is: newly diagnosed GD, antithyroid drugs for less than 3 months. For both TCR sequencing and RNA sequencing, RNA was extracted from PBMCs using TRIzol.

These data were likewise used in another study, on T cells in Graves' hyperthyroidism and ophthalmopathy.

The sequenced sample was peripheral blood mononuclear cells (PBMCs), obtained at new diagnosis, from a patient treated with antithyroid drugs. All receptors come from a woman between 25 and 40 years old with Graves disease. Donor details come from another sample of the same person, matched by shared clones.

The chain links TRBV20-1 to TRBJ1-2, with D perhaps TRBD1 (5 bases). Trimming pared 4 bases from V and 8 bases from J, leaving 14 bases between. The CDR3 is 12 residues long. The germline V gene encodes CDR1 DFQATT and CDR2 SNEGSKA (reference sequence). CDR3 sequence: CSAKEQAGGYTF. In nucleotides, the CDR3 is TGCAGTGCTAAGGAACAAGCAGGGGGCTACACCTTC.

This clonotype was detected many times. The CDR3 coding sequence is TGTGCCAGCAGTTTAGGGGGCAGGGTTTACGAGCAGTACTTC. It is translated as CASSLGGRVYEQYF. The rearrangement uses TRBV12-3 or TRBV12-4 and TRBJ2-7; tentative D call: TRBD1 (5 bases). V dropped 1 base and J dropped 4 bases, with 11 bases sitting between them. The CDR3 runs 14 residues.

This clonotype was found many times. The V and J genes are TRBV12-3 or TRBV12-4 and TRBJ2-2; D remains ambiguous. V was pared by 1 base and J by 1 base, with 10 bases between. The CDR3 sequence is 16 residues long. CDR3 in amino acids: CASSLGLGLNTGELFF. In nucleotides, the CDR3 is TGTGCCAGCAGTTTAGGTCTGGGATTGAACACCGGGGAGCTGTTTTTT.

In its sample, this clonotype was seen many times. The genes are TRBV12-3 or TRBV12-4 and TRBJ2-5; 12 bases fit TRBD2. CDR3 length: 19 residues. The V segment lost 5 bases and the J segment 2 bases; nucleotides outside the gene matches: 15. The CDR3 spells CASSPSPTGLAGSQETQYF. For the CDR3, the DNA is TGTGCCAGCAGTCCATCCCCCACCGGACTAGCGGGAAGTCAAGAGACCCAGTACTTC.

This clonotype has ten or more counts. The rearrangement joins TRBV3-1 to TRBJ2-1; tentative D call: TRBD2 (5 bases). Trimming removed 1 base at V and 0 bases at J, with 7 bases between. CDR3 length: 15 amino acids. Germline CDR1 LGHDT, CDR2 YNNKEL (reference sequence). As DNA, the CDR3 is TGTGCCAGCAGCCAAGGGAGGAGCTCCTACAATGAGCAGTTCTTC. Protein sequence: CASSQGRSSYNEQFF.

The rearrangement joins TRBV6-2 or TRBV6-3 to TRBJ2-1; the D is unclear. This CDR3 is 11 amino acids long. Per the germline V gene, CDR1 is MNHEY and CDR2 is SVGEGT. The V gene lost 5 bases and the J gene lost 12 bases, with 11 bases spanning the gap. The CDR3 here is CASSDRQRQFF. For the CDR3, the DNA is TGTGCCAGCAGTGATCGGCAGAGGCAGTTCTTC.

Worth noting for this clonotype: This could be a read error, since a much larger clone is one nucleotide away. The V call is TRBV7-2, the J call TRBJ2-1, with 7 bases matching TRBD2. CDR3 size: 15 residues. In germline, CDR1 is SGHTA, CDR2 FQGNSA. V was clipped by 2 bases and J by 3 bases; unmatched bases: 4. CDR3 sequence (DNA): TGTGCCAGCAGCTTAACAGCGGGAAACTACAATGAGCAGTTCTTC. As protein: CASSLTAGNYNEQFF.

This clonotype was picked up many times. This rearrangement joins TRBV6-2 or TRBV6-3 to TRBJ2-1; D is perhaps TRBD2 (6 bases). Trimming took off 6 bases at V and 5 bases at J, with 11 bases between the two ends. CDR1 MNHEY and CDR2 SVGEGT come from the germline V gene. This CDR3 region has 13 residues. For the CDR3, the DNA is TGTGCCAGCAGCGAGGAGGGACACAATGAGCAGTTCTTC. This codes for CASSEEGHNEQFF.

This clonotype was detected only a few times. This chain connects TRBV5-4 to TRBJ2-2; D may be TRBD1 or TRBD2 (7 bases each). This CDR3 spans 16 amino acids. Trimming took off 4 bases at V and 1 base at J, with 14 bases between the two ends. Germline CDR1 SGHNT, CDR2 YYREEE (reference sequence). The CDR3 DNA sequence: TGTGCCAGCAGCCCCGGGGGGACAGTGAACACCGGGGAGCTGTTTTTT. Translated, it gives CASSPGGTVNTGELFF.

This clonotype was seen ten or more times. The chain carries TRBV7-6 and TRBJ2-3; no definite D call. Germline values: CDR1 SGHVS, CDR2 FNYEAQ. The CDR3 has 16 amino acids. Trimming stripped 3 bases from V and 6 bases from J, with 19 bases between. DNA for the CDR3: TGTGCCAGCAGCTTCTCGCCGTCCTCTAGTTTCGATACGCAGTATTTT. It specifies CASSFSPSSSFDTQYF.

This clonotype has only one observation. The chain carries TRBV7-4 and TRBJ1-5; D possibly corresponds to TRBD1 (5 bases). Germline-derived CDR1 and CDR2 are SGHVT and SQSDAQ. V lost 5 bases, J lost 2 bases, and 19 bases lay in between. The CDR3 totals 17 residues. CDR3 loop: CASSMTNWGVRNQPQHF. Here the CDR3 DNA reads TGTGCCAGCAGCATGACCAATTGGGGGGTACGCAATCAGCCCCAGCATTTT.

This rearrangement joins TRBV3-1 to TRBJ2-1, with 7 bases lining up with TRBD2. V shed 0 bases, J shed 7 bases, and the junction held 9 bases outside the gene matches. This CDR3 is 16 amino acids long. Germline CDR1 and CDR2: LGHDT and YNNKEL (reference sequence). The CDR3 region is CASSQDRTSERNEQFF. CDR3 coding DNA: TGTGCCAGCAGCCAAGATCGAACTAGCGAGAGAAATGAGCAGTTCTTC.

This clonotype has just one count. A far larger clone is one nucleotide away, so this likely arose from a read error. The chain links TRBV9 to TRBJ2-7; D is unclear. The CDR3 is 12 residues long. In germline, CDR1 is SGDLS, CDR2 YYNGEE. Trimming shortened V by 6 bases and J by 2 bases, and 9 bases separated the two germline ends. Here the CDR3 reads CASNQLTYEQYF. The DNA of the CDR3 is TGTGCCAGCAACCAACTTACCTACGAGCAGTACTTC.

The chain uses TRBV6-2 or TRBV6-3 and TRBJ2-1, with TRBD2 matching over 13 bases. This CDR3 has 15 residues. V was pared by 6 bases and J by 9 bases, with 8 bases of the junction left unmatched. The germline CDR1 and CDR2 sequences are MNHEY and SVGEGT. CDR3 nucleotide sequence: TGTGCCAGCAGCCGACGGACTAGCGGGAGAGGTGAGCAGTTCTTC. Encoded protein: CASSRRTSGRGEQFF.

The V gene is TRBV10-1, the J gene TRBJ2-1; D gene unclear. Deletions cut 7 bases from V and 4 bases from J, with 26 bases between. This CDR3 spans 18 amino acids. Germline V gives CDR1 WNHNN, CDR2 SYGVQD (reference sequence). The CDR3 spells CASKLGSGLPRNYNEQFF. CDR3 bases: TGCGCCAGCAAATTGGGGTCGGGTCTGCCGAGGAATTACAATGAGCAGTTCTTC.

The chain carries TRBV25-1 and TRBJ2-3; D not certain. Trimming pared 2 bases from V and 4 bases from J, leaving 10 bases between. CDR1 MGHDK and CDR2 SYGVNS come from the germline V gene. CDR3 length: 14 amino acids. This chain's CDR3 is CASSELEESDTQYF. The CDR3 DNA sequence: TGTGCCAGCAGTGAACTGGAAGAGTCAGATACGCAGTATTTT.

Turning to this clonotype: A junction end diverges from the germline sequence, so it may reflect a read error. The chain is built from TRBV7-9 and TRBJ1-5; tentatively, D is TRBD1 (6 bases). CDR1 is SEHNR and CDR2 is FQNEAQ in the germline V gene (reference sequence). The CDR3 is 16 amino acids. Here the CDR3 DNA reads TGCGCCAGCAGCCAAGTATCGGGGGGAAGGGGGCAGCCCCAGCATTTT. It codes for CASSQVSGGRGQPQHF.